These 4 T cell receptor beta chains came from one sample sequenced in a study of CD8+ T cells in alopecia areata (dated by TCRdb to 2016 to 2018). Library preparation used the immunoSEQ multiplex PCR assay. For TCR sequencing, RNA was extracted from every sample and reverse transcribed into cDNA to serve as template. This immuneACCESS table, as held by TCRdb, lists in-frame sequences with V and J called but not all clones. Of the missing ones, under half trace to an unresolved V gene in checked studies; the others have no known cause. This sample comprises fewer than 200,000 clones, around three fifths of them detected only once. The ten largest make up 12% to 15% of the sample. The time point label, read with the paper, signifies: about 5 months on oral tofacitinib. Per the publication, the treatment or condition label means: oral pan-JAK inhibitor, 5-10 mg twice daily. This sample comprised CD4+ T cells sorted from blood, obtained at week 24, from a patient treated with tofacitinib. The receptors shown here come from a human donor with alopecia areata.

The CDR3 coding sequence is TGCAGCGTTGTCTCACCAGGTGAAGCTTTCTTT. Encoded protein: CSVVSPGEAFF. The chain has TRBV29-1 and TRBJ1-1, with D uncertain. This CDR3 region has 11 residues. Germline V gene data show CDR1 as SQVTM and CDR2 as ANQGSEA. V was clipped by 4 bases and J by 7 bases, with 10 bases between them.

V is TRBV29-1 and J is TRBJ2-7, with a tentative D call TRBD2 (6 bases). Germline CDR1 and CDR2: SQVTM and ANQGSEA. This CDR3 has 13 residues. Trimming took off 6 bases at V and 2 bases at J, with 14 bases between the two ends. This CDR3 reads CSVAGLNAYEQYF. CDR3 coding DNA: TGCAGCGTGGCGGGACTGAACGCCTACGAGCAGTACTTC.

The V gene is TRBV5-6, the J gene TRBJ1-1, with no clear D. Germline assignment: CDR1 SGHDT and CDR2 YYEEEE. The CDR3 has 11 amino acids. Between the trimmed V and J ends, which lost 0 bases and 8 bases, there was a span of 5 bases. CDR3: CASSLGFEAFF. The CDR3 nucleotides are TGTGCCAGCAGCTTGGGTTTCGAAGCTTTCTTT.

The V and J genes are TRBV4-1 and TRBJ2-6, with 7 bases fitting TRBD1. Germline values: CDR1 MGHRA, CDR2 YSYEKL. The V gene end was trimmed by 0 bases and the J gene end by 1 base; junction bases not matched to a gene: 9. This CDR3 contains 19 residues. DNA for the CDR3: TGCGCCAGCAGCCAAGAACAAACGGGACAGTCTTCTGGGGCCAACGTCCTGACTTTC. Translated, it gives CASSQEQTGQSSGANVLTF.